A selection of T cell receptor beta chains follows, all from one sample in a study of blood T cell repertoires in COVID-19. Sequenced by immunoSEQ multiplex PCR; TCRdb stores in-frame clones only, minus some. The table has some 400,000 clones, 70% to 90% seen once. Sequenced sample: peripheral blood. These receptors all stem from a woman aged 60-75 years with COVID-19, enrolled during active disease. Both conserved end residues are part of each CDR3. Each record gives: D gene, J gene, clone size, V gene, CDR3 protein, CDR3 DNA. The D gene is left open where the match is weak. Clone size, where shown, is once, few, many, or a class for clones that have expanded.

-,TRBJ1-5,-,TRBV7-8,CASSLSSHLRGQPQHF,TGTGCCAGCAGCTTAAGTAGTCACCTCCGGGGTCAGCCCCAGCATTTT
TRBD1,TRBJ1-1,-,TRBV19,CASTSPGAGGTEAFF,TGTGCCAGTACCTCCCCCGGGGCAGGGGGCACTGAAGCTTTCTTT
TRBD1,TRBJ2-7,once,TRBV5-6,CASSHRDSARYF,TGTGCCAGCAGCCACCGGGACAGCGCACGGTACTTC
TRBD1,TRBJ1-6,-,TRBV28,CASSPGTGPPLHF,TGTGCCAGCAGTCCCGGGACAGGGCCACCCCTCCACTTT
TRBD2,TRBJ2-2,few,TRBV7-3,CASITSGARGELFF,TGTGCCAGTATCACAAGCGGGGCGAGGGGGGAGCTGTTTTTT
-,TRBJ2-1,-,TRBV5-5,CASSLGPVHEQFF,TGTGCCAGCAGCTTGGGGCCAGTCCATGAGCAGTTCTTC
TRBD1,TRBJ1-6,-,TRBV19,CASSMGQGGSPLHF,TGTGCCAGTAGTATGGGGCAGGGGGGTTCACCCCTCCACTTT
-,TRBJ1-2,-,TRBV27,CASSYEPTGRGGYTF,TGTGCCAGCAGTTACGAACCAACAGGGAGGGGCGGCTACACCTTC
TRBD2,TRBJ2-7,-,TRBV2,CASSETRGWGEQYF,TGTGCCAGCAGTGAAACGCGGGGGTGGGGCGAGCAGTACTTC
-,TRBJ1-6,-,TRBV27,CASSLSRSSYNSPLHF,TGTGCCAGCAGTTTATCCCGGAGCTCCTATAATTCACCCCTCCACTTT
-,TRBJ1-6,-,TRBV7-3,CASSSDSDSPLHF,TGTGCCAGCAGCTCGGACAGTGATTCACCCCTCCACTTT
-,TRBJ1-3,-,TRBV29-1,CSVEARATSGNTIYF,TGCAGCGTTGAGGCCAGGGCCACCTCTGGAAACACCATATATTTT
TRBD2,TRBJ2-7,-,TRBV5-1,CASSLSGGSYEQYF,TGCGCCAGCAGCCTTAGCGGGGGCTCCTACGAGCAGTACTTC
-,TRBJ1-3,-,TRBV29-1,CSVDPGNSGNTIYF,TGCAGCGTTGACCCAGGTAACTCTGGAAACACCATATATTTT
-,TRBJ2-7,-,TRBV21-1,CASRERGQGVSYEQYF,TGTGCCAGCAGAGAACGGGGACAGGGGGTTTCCTACGAGCAGTACTTC
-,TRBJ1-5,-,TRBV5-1,CASSREVNQPQHF,TGCGCCAGCAGCAGGGAGGTAAATCAGCCCCAGCATTTT
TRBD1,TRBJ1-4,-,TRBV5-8,CASSGLTGQGMLPNEKLFF,TGTGCCAGCAGCGGGTTGACTGGACAGGGGATGTTACCTAATGAAAAACTGTTTTTT
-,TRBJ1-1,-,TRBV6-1,CASSGPTGSGNTEAFF,TGTGCCAGCAGTGGACCGACTGGGTCGGGGAACACTGAAGCTTTCTTT
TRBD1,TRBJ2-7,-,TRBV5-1,CASSLGRQGWEQYF,TGCGCCAGCAGCTTGGGGAGACAGGGGTGGGAGCAGTACTTC
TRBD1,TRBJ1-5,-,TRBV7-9,CASSSTGVSNQPQHF,TGTGCCAGCAGCTCGACAGGGGTTAGCAATCAGCCCCAGCATTTT
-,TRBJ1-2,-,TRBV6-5,CASNTPPTAVYGYTF,TGTGCCAGCAACACGCCGCCGACAGCTGTCTATGGCTACACCTTC
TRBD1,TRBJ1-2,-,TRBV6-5,CASSSGTGGNYGYTF,TGTGCCAGCAGTTCCGGGACAGGGGGAAACTATGGCTACACCTTC
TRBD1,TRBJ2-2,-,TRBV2,CASADRGMGELFF,TGTGCCAGCGCGGACAGGGGTATGGGGGAGCTGTTTTTT
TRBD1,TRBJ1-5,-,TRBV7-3,CASSFSGGQPQHF,TGTGCCAGCAGTTTCTCAGGGGGTCAGCCCCAGCATTTT
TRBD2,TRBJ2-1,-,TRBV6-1,CASSVSRAGGYYSYNEQFF,TGTGCCAGCAGTGTAAGCCGAGCGGGGGGGTATTATTCCTACAATGAGCAGTTCTTC
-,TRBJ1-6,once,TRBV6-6,CASSYEGVNNSPLHF,TGTGCCAGCAGTTACGAGGGGGTTAATAATTCACCCCTCCACTTT
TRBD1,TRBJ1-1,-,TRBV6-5,CASTLQGTTEAFF,TGTGCCAGCACCTTACAGGGGACCACTGAAGCTTTCTTT
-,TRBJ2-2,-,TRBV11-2,CASIRNANTGELFF,TGTGCCAGCATCAGGAACGCGAACACCGGGGAGCTGTTTTTT
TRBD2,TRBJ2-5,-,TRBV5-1,CASSRPSGKETQYF,TGCGCCAGCAGCAGACCTAGCGGCAAAGAGACCCAGTACTTC
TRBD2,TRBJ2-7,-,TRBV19,CASSIGTSGAARNF,TGTGCCAGTAGTATTGGGACTAGCGGGGCCGCGAGGAACTTC
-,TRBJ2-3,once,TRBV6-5,CASSLIDTQYF,TGTGCCAGCAGTTTAATAGATACGCAGTATTTT
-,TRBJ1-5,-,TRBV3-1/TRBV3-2,CASSPPSRQPQHF,TGTGCCAGCAGCCCCCCGTCCCGTCAGCCCCAGCATTTT
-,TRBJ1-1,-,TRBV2,CASRSTGGTEAFF,TGTGCCAGCAGATCGACAGGAGGCACTGAAGCTTTCTTT
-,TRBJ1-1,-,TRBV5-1,CASTGGSTEAFF,TGCGCCAGCACTGGGGGGAGCACTGAAGCTTTCTTT
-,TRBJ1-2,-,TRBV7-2,CASSLGTSYGYTF,TGTGCCAGCAGCTTAGGGACATCCTATGGCTACACCTTC
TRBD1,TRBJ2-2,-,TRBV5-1,CASSKTGQGRNTGELFF,TGCGCCAGCAGCAAAACCGGACAGGGAAGGAACACCGGGGAGCTGTTTTTT
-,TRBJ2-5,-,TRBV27,CASGYRDKETQYF,TGTGCCAGCGGATACCGGGACAAAGAGACCCAGTACTTC
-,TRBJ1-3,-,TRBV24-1,CATRASGTDTIYF,TGTGCCACCAGAGCTTCGGGTACGGACACCATATATTTT
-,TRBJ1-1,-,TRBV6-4,CASSGMAGTEAFF,TGTGCCAGCAGTGGGATGGCAGGGACTGAAGCTTTCTTT
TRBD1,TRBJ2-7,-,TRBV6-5,CASSRPGTGTYEQYF,TGTGCCAGCAGTAGACCCGGGACAGGGACCTACGAGCAGTACTTC
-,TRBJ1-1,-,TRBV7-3,CASSYGGLTEAFF,TGTGCCAGCAGCTACGGGGGGCTCACTGAAGCTTTCTTT
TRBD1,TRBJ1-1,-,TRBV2,CASRQGAGTEAFF,TGTGCCAGCAGACAGGGGGCCGGCACTGAAGCTTTCTTT
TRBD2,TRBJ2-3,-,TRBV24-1,CATSVEAGNADTQYF,TGTGCCACCAGTGTAGAAGCGGGGAATGCAGATACGCAGTATTTT
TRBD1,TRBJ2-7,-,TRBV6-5,CASSYSGTGRSEQYF,TGTGCCAGCAGTTACTCCGGGACAGGCAGGTCTGAGCAGTACTTC
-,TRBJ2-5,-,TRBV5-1,CASNPGRGQETQYF,TGCGCCAGCAATCCGGGAAGGGGGCAAGAGACCCAGTACTTC
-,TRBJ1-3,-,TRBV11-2,CASSLDLAQYSGNTIYF,TGTGCCAGCAGCTTAGACCTCGCACAGTACTCTGGAAACACCATATATTTT
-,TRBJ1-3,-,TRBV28,CASSYLRGSGNTIYF,TGTGCCAGCAGTTATCTCAGGGGCTCTGGAAACACCATATATTTT
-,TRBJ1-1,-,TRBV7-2,CASSSQIIPGNTEAFF,TGTGCCAGCAGCTCACAAATTATCCCAGGGAACACTGAAGCTTTCTTT
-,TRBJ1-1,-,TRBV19,CASSPRTLGTEAFF,TGTGCCAGTAGCCCGAGGACATTGGGCACTGAAGCTTTCTTT
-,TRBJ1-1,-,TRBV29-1,CSVASLRYTEAFF,TGCAGCGTTGCGTCACTTCGGTACACTGAAGCTTTCTTT
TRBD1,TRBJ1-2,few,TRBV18,CASSYGTGSYGYTF,TGTGCCAGCTCATATGGGACAGGGAGCTATGGCTACACCTTC
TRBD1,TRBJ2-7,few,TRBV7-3,CASSLGTGPYEQYF,TGTGCCAGCAGCTTAGGGACAGGGCCTTACGAGCAGTACTTC
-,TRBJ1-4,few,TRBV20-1,CSASFRDQGNEKLFF,TGCAGTGCTAGTTTCCGTGATCAGGGTAATGAAAAACTGTTTTTT
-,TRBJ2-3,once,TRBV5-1,CASSLVGGADTQYF,TGCGCCAGCAGCTTGGTGGGGGGAGCAGATACGCAGTATTTT
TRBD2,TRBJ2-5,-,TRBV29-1,CSAPPGAGGKQETQYF,TGCAGCGCCCCGCCCGGGGCGGGGGGGAAACAAGAGACCCAGTACTTC
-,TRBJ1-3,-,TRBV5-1,CASSSLGSGSGNTIYF,TGCGCCAGCAGCTCCCTGGGTTCGGGCTCTGGAAACACCATATATTTT
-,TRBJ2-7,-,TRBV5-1,CASSPTGSYPYEQYF,TGCGCCAGCAGCCCCACAGGGTCTTACCCCTACGAGCAGTACTTC